This TCR beta chain appears in the sequencing data of a study of metastatic and nonmetastatic thyroid tumors. Nobody among the patients had been given any treatment before thyroid surgery. TCRdb reanalyzed the PCR reads with MiXCR. The table shows some 17,000 clones, with roughly 36% occurring only once. The TCR sequence derives from a female donor with papillary thyroid cancer or a benign thyroid nodule (not recorded which). Some clones in this sample may be carry-over from other donors' samples. The sequenced material came from tumor tissue.

CDR3 residues: CSALEREGVHEQYV. CDR3 bases: TGCAGTGCGCTAGAGCGGGAGGGGGTCCACGAGCAGTACGTC. This chain links TRBV20-1 with TRBJ2-7, with TRBD2 identical over 10 bases. CDR1 DFQATT and CDR2 SNEGSKA come from the germline V gene (reference sequence). This CDR3 has 14 residues. Losses at the gene ends were 6 bases for V and 5 bases for J; bases not matched to a gene: 10.